This entry lists 10 T cell receptor beta chains sequenced from one sample in a study of Ad26.COV2.S vaccination and SARS-CoV-2 variants. Sequencing used immunoSEQ multiplex PCR; TCRdb keeps in-frame clones, though not all of them. The profile shows over 400,000 clones, about 90% of them singletons. Indicated treatment: around 19 received Ad26.COV2.S at low or high dose, single or two shots; roughly five received placebo; per-sample allocation not given. The samples were gathered on day 63 after the first injection of vaccine or placebo. The input for sequencing was peripheral blood, taken in a trial of Ad26.COV2.S vaccine versus placebo. These receptors originate from a person between 18 and 65 years old who received the Ad26.COV2.S COVID-19 vaccine or a placebo.

The chain recombines TRBV6-5 with TRBJ1-5; D remains ambiguous. The V gene's germline CDR1 is MNHEY and CDR2 SVGAGI. This CDR3 contains 15 residues. Between the trimmed V and J ends, which lost 6 bases and 0 bases, there was a span of 12 bases. The CDR3 region is CASRGARSSNQPQHF. DNA of the CDR3: TGTGCCAGCAGGGGCGCCAGGAGTAGCAATCAGCCCCAGCATTTT.

V is TRBV11-2 and J is TRBJ2-7, with a tentative D call TRBD2 (7 bases). The CDR3 spans 15 residues. The germline V gene has CDR1 SGHAT and CDR2 FQNNGV. V was shortened by 8 bases and J by 2 bases, with 19 bases between the two germline ends. The CDR3 DNA is TGTGCCAGCTCAGAAGGGGGGGCAGGGGCCTACGAGCAGTACTTC. Translation gives CASSEGGAGAYEQYF.

V is TRBV15 and J is TRBJ2-2; D is unresolved. V lost 0 bases, J lost 3 bases, and 11 bases lay in between. Germline loops: CDR1 LNHNV, CDR2 YYDKDF (reference sequence). The length of the CDR3 is 16 residues. The CDR3 protein is CATSRDRGGYTGELFF. In DNA form, the CDR3 reads TGTGCCACCAGCAGAGATAGAGGCGGATACACCGGGGAGCTGTTTTTT. Drawing the rest from reference TRBV15 and TRBJ2-2, the complete variable domain is DAMVIQNPRYQVTQFGKPVTLSCSQTLNHNVMYWYQQKSSQAPKLLFHYYDKDFNNEADTPDNFQSRRPNTSFCFLDIRSPGLGDTAMYLCATSRDRGGYTGELFFGEGSRLTVL.

This clone was detected once. The genes are TRBV4-2 and TRBJ2-7; TRBD1 aligns across 7 bases. There are 17 residues in the CDR3. CDR1 is LGHNA, CDR2 YNFKEQ, per germline. V dropped 0 bases and J dropped 2; count of bases not matched to a gene: 10. The CDR3: CASSQDWSGQFTYEQYF. The CDR3 nucleotides are TGTGCCAGCAGCCAAGACTGGTCGGGACAGTTTACCTACGAGCAGTACTTC.

The gene calls are TRBV18 and TRBJ2-1; perhaps D is TRBD1 or TRBD2 (5 bases each). CDR3 length equals 16 residues. With 2 bases removed from V and 0 bases from J, the gap between germline ends came to 11 bases. In germline, CDR1 is KGHSH, CDR2 LQKENI. CDR3 in DNA: TGTGCCAGCTCACCAAGGGACCGCCGCTCCTACAATGAGCAGTTCTTC. It yields the protein CASSPRDRRSYNEQFF.

This chain joins TRBV6-5 and TRBJ2-5; 7 bases align to TRBD1. This CDR3 contains 15 residues. CDR1 is MNHEY, CDR2 SVGAGI, per germline. V was clipped by 5 bases and J by 3 bases; unmatched bases: 9. For the CDR3, the DNA is TGTGCCAGCAGTACCTCCGGGACAGAGAAAGAGACCCAGTACTTC. This sequence encodes CASSTSGTEKETQYF.

The chain is built from TRBV4-2 and TRBJ2-7; 13 bases align to TRBD2. After removal of 2 bases from V and 4 bases from J, the junction contained 2 bases not matched to a gene. The CDR3 length is 15 residues. CDR1 and CDR2 (germline): LGHNA, YNFKEQ. This CDR3 reads CASSQRTSGSYEQYF. In DNA, the CDR3 is TGTGCCAGCAGCCAACGGACTAGCGGGAGTTACGAGCAGTACTTC.

The genes are TRBV6-4 and TRBJ2-3; 8 bases are a match to TRBD2. Germline V gene data show CDR1 as MRHNA and CDR2 as SNTAGT. V trimming: 6 bases; J trimming: 6 bases; junction bases outside the gene matches: 11. This CDR3 has 15 amino acids. DNA for the CDR3: TGTGCCAGCAGCCCTCGAGCGGGAGTGGTGGATACGCAGTATTTT. Its protein is CASSPRAGVVDTQYF.

V gene TRBV5-6 combines with J gene TRBJ2-7; D is ambiguous. Germline V gene sequence: CDR1 SGHDT, CDR2 YYEEEE. Trimming removed 4 bases from V and 4 bases from J, with 12 bases in between. The CDR3 is 13 amino acids. The CDR3 loop is CASSRLALYEQYF. The CDR3 DNA is TGTGCCAGCAGCAGGCTCGCCCTGTACGAGCAGTACTTC.

The J gene is TRBJ2-1, the V gene TRBV29-1; the D is unclear. Trimming removed 6 bases from V and 4 bases from J, with 10 bases in between. Looked up from germline, CDR1 is SQVTM and CDR2 is ANQGSEA. This CDR3 region has 12 residues. CDR3 in amino acids: CSVEWRYNEQFF. The CDR3, as DNA: TGCAGCGTGGAGTGGCGGTACAATGAGCAGTTCTTC.